This T cell receptor (beta chain) came from a study of spatial heterogeneity in lung cancer. Study-wide context: Compared with alpha-chain sequences, beta-chain sequences were consistently detected in greater numbers.

Germline V CDR1 and CDR2: SGHTA, FQGTGA. V shed 8 bases and J shed 1 base, with 6 bases lying between them. The CDR3 is 13 amino acids. Ten or more counts support this clonotype. Time point here: sample taken at primary tumor resection. Researchers sequenced whole RNA taken from tumor, nontumor lung or frozen PBMC without sorting. TCR cDNA molecules each had a unique molecular identifier. TCRdb fed the 5' RACE reads into MiXCR, producing one record per CDR3 protein. Seen here are some 15,000 distinct CDR3 sequences, more than 10% observed once, and the top ten hold 30% to 35%. The material sequenced was PBMCs, taken at surgery. The receptor was isolated from a female donor with early-stage non-small cell lung cancer. V is TRBV7-3 and J is TRBJ2-6; the D is unclear. The CDR3 DNA follows: TGTGCCAGCCGGCCTTCTGGGGCCAACGTCCTGACTTTC. Translating it yields CASRPSGANVLTF.